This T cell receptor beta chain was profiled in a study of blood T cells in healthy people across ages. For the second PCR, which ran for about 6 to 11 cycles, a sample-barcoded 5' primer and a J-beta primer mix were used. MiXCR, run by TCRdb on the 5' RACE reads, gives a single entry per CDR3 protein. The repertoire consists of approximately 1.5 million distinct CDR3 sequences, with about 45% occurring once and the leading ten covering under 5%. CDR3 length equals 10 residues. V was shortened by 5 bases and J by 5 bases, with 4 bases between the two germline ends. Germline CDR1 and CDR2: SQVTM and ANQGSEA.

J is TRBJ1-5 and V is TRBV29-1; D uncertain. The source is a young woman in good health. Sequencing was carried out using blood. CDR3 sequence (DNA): TGCAGCGTTATAGATCAGCCCCAGCATTTT. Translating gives CSVIDQPQHF.